This entry lists 3 T cell receptor beta chains sequenced from one sample in a study of response to subunit inactivated influenza vaccine. One entry per CDR3 protein, called by TCRdb with MiXCR from the RT-PCR reads. The sample has about 780,000 distinct CDR3 sequences; around a sixth are singletons. The material was PBMCs from blood, obtained around 5 days after vaccination. These receptors came from a middle-aged man who received an inactivated influenza vaccine.

Ten or more counts support this clonotype. The V call is TRBV7-2, the J call TRBJ2-7, with 10 bases that match TRBD1. Germline loops: CDR1 SGHTA, CDR2 FQGNSA. There are 14 residues in the CDR3. With V trimmed by 8 bases and J by 6 bases, 10 bases remained unmatched. In nucleotides, the CDR3 is TGTGCCAGCGGTCCCCCGGGGACAGGGGCCGAGCAGTACTTC. Encoded protein: CASGPPGTGAEQYF.

The chain uses TRBV7-9 and TRBJ2-7; the D is unclear. The V and J ends lost 5 bases and 2 bases respectively, with 16 bases between them. This CDR3 has 15 residues. Germline-derived CDR1 and CDR2 are SEHNR and FQNEAQ (reference sequence). The CDR3 loop is CASSPPGSPTYEQYF. The CDR3 DNA reads as TGTGCCAGCAGCCCACCGGGCTCGCCAACCTACGAGCAGTACTTC.

V and J are TRBV7-6 and TRBJ2-6; D is undetermined. This CDR3 has 14 residues. The V and J ends lost 4 bases and 2 bases respectively, with 6 bases between them. Germline V gene lookup returns CDR1 SGHVS and CDR2 FNYEAQ. CDR3 sequence reads: CASSWKAGANVLTF. Written as DNA, the CDR3 is TGTGCCAGCAGCTGGAAGGCTGGGGCCAACGTCCTGACTTTC.